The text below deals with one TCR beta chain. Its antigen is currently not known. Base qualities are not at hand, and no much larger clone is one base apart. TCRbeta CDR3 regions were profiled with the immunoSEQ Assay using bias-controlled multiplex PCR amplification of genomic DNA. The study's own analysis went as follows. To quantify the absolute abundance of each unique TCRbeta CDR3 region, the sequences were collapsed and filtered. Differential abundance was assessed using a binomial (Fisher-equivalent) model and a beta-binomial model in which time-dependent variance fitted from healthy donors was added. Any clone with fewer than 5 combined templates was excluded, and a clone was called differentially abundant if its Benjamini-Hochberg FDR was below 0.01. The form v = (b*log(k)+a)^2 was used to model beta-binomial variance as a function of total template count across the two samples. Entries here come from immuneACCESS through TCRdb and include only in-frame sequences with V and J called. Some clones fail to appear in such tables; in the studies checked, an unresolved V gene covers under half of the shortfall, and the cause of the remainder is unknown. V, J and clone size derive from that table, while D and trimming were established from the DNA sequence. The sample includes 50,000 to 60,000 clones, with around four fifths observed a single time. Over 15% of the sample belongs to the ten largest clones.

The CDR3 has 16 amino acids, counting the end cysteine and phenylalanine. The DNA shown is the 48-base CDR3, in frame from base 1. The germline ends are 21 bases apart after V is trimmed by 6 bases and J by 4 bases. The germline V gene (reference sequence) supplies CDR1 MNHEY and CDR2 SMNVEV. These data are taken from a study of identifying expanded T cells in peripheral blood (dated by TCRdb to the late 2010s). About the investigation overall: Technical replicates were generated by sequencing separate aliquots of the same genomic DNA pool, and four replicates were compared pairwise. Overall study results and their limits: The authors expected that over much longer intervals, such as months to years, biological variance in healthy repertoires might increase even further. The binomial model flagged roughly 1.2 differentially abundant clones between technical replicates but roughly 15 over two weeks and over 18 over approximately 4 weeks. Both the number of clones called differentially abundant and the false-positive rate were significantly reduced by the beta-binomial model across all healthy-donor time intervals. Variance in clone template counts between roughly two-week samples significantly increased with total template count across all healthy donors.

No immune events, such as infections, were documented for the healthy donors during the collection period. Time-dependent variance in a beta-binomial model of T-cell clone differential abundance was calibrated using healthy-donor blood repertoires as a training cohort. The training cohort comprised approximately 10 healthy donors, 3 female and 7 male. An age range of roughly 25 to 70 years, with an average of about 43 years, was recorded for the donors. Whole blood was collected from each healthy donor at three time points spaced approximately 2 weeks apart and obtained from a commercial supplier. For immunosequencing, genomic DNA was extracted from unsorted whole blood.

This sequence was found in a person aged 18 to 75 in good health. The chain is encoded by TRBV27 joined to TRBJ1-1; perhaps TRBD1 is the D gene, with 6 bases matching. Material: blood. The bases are TGTGCCAGCAGGAGGACATCACAGGGAGATTTCACTGAAGCTTTCTTT. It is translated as CASRRTSQGDFTEAFF.